Sequencing of this T cell receptor (beta chain) was carried out in a study of glioma-infiltrating T cells after dendritic cell vaccination. The V and J ends lost 8 bases and 0 bases respectively, with 10 bases between them. The CDR3 runs 13 residues. Germline V gene lookup returns CDR1 MNHNY and CDR2 SVGAGI (reference sequence). Profiled with immunoSEQ multiplex PCR; TCRdb holds only in-frame clones, not every one. The table shows 72,000 or so clones, with about nine tenths occurring only once. Sample time point: after dendritic cell vaccination, including at tumor progression/relapse. The chain recombines TRBV6-6 with TRBJ1-2; tentatively, D is TRBD1 (5 bases). This clonotype originated in a human donor with glioblastoma. The specimen was blood, collected after dendritic cell vaccination. CDR3 nucleotides: TGTGCCAGCGCAGGGAGGGCTAACTATGGCTACACCTTC. It translates to CASAGRANYGYTF.